This is a list of T cell receptor beta chains from one sample in a study of T cell repertoires in cytomegalovirus infection. No antigens are known for them. TCRdb reanalysed the reads using MiXCR and keeps one entry per CDR3 protein. Of some 310,000 distinct CDR3 sequences in the sample, 25% were seen once. The sample consisted of cultured PBMCs, taken from culture after CMV antigen stimulation. The receptors come from a human donor in good health (CMV status not recorded). Some clones in this sample may be carry-over from other donors' samples. Both conserved end residues are part of each CDR3. The D gene is left open where the match is weak. For some rows the clone size is stated as once, few or many, or as a class when expanded; others skip it.

size	D	J	V	CDR3	DNA
NA	TRBD1	TRBJ2-4	TRBV28	CASSPPGTGGVKNIQYF	TGTGCCAGCAGTCCACCCGGGACAGGGGGCGTCAAAAACATTCAGTACTTC
NA	NA	TRBJ2-1	TRBV7-8	CASSLKRGTAYNEQFF	TGTGCCAGCAGCTTAAAAAGGGGAACAGCCTACAATGAGCAGTTCTTC
NA	NA	TRBJ2-3	TRBV4-2	CASSQGRGTDTQYF	TGTGCCAGCAGCCAAGGCCGGGGTACAGATACGCAGTATTTT
NA	NA	TRBJ1-6	TRBV30	CAWSVGGGLRSPLHF	TGTGCCTGGAGTGTCGGGGGAGGACTGAGATCACCCCTCCACTTT
NA	TRBD1	TRBJ1-5	TRBV29-1	CSVWDRGPGQPQHF	TGCAGCGTATGGGACAGGGGGCCGGGTCAGCCCCAGCATTTT
few	NA	TRBJ1-6	TRBV7-2	CASSRGNSLAIGSPLHF	TGTGCCAGCAGCAGGGGCAACAGCTTGGCAATTGGTTCACCCCTCCACTTT
many	TRBD2	TRBJ2-5	TRBV7-2	CASSQEGSGTSGRALETQYF	TGTGCCAGCAGCCAGGAGGGTTCTGGGACTAGCGGGAGGGCCTTGGAGACCCAGTACTTC
NA	NA	TRBJ2-7	TRBV7-9	CASSLRSYEQYF	TGTGCCAGCAGCCTCAGATCCTACGAGCAGTACTTC
NA	NA	TRBJ2-6	TRBV19	CATRHGAGANVLTF	TGTGCCACGAGGCACGGGGCGGGAGCCAACGTCCTGACTTTC
many	NA	TRBJ2-3	TRBV9	CASSVAGSTDTQYF	TGTGCCAGCAGCGTAGCGGGAAGCACAGATACGCAGTATTTT
many	TRBD2	TRBJ2-1	TRBV12-3/TRBV12-4	CASSLGRTSGRNEQFF	TGTGCCAGCAGTTTAGGGAGGACTAGCGGGAGGAATGAGCAGTTCTTC
few	NA	TRBJ1-1	TRBV6-2/TRBV6-3	CATSWNTEAFF	TGTGCCACCAGTTGGAACACTGAAGCTTTCTTT
many	TRBD1	TRBJ1-2	TRBV19	CASTADRTLGYGYTF	TGTGCCAGTACCGCGGACAGGACCCTGGGCTATGGCTACACCTTC
few	TRBD1	TRBJ2-1	TRBV2	CASNPGQGGREQFF	TGTGCCAGCAACCCGGGACAGGGGGGTCGAGAGCAGTTCTTC
NA	NA	TRBJ1-5	TRBV7-2	CASSLEANSNQPKHF	TGTGCCAGCAGCTTAGAAGCTAATAGCAATCAGCCCAAGCATTTT